The 4 T cell receptor beta chains below all came from one sample that was sequenced in a study of cytomegalovirus exposure and HLA in healthy donors. Vbeta (60) and Jbeta (13) primers were used in the PCR. Only in-frame clones appear in the TCRdb table, and some are missing; sequencing was by immunoSEQ multiplex PCR. The table records about 130,000 clones, approximately 80% of them present only once. Sequences were obtained from PBMCs. Receptors originate from a man aged 35-49 years in good health and CMV-seronegative.

This clone was counted a single time. The chain carries TRBV2 and TRBJ2-1, with TRBD2 matching 9 bases. The CDR3 loop spans 15 amino acids. J gave up 7 bases and V 2 bases, and 6 bases lay outside the gene matches. In germline, CDR1 is SNHLY, CDR2 FYNNEI. The CDR3 DNA is TGTGCCAGCAGTGAATTAGCGGGAGTATCTAATGAGCAGTTCTTC. Amino acids: CASSELAGVSNEQFF.

The CDR3 spells CSAATGNNQPQHF. The CDR3 DNA is TGCAGCGCAGCTACAGGGAACAATCAGCCCCAGCATTTT. The rearrangement joins TRBV29-1 to TRBJ1-5; tentative D call: TRBD1 (6 bases). CDR3 length: 13 amino acids. The V gene's germline CDR1 is SQVTM and CDR2 ANQGSEA. Trimming removed 7 bases from V and 3 bases from J, with 13 bases in between. The whole variable domain, remainder taken from reference TRBV29-1 and TRBJ1-5, is SAVISQKPSRDICQRGTSLTIQCQVDSQVTMMFWYRQQPGQSLTLIATANQGSEATYESGFVIDKFPISRPNLTFSTLTVSNMSPEDSSIYLCSAATGNNQPQHFGDGTRLSIL.

The chain employs TRBV11-1 and TRBJ1-2; D might be TRBD1 (5 bases). V was trimmed by 5 bases and J by 4 bases, leaving 11 bases between them. Germline-derived CDR1 and CDR2 are SGHAT and FQDESV (reference sequence). The CDR3 runs to 13 residues. CDR3 in amino acids: CASSLPGGYGYTF. The CDR3 DNA reads as TGTGCCAGCAGCCTCCCCGGGGGCTATGGCTACACCTTC.

The chain couples TRBV5-5 to TRBJ2-7; possible D gene TRBD1, 5 bases. Germline V gene sequence: CDR1 SGHKS, CDR2 YYEKEE (reference sequence). The CDR3 loop spans 16 amino acids. Trimming removed 4 bases from V and 3 bases from J, with 20 bases in between. The CDR3 DNA reads as TGTGCCAGCAGCCCCATTTTTGGGCCCAGGGTCTACGAGCAGTACTTC. As protein: CASSPIFGPRVYEQYF. Looking up the rest from reference TRBV5-5 and TRBJ2-7 gives the full variable domain: DAGVTQSPTHLIKTRGQQVTLRCSPISGHKSVSWYQQVLGQGPQFIFQYYEKEERGRGNFPDRFSARQFPNYSSELNVNALLLGDSALYLCASSPIFGPRVYEQYFGPGTRLTVT.